The 9 T cell receptor beta chains given below trace back to one sample, sequenced in a study of blood T cell repertoires in COVID-19 (TCRdb year 2020). The method behind the library was the immunoSEQ multiplex PCR assay. Here the immuneACCESS table is served through TCRdb, limited to in-frame sequences with V and J called. Missing clones are a known gap in these copies; in checked studies unresolved V genes cover under half, and the rest lacks a known reason. The sample table lists around 480,000 clones, 75% to 90% of them with a count of one. Of the sample, around 0.7% is held by the ten largest clones. Material for sequencing was PBMCs or T cells enriched from blood (not recorded which). All receptors derive from a woman younger than 35 who had recovered from COVID-19.

The rearrangement uses TRBV6-5 and TRBJ1-2, with a possible D match to TRBD1 (5 bases). V shed 8 bases and J shed 6 bases, with 13 bases lying between them. Looked up from germline, CDR1 is MNHEY and CDR2 is SVGAGI. The CDR3 sequence is 12 residues long. CDR3: CASFRGIDGYTF. The CDR3 bases are TGTGCCAGCTTCCGGGGGATCGATGGCTACACCTTC.

The chain uses TRBV14 and TRBJ1-1, with TRBD1 matching over 7 bases. The trim removed 1 base at V and 2 bases at J, leaving 7 bases unmatched. CDR3 length: 16 amino acids. The V gene's germline CDR1 is SGHDN and CDR2 FVKESK. In DNA, the CDR3 is TGTGCCAGCAGCCAAGGGGTAGGGACAGTTAACACTGAAGCTTTCTTT. It codes for CASSQGVGTVNTEAFF.

V gene TRBV3-1 (or the pseudogene TRBV3-2) combines with J gene TRBJ1-6; no reliable D call. V dropped 0 bases and J dropped 8 bases, with 5 bases sitting between them. The CDR3 is made up of 13 amino acids. In germline, CDR1 is LGHDT, CDR2 YNNKEL (reference sequence). The CDR3: CASSQDQDSPLHF. The DNA of the CDR3 is TGTGCCAGCAGCCAAGATCAGGATTCACCCCTCCACTTT.

J is TRBJ2-7 and V is TRBV5-1; 7 bases are shared with TRBD1. The V segment lost 3 bases and the J segment 3 bases; nucleotides outside the gene matches: 6. The CDR3 runs 14 residues. CDR1 is SGHRS, CDR2 YFSETQ, per germline. The CDR3 region is CASSSTTGNYEQYF. DNA for the CDR3: TGCGCCAGCAGCTCGACGACAGGGAACTACGAGCAGTACTTC. Variable domain in full (rest from reference TRBV5-1 and TRBJ2-7): KAGVTQTPRYLIKTRGQQVTLSCSPISGHRSVSWYQQTPGQGLQFLFEYFSETQRNKGNFPGRFSGRQFSNSRSEMNVSTLELGDSALYLCASSSTTGNYEQYFGPGTRLTVT.

The V gene is TRBV12-5, the J gene TRBJ2-4; 8 bases line up with TRBD1. This CDR3 region has 15 residues. Trimming at V came to 0 bases and at J to 6 bases, leaving 4 bases not matched to a gene. The germline V gene encodes CDR1 LGHNT and CDR2 FRNRAP. CDR3 sequence reads: CASGLVVQGANIQYF. Written as DNA, the CDR3 is TGTGCTAGTGGTTTGGTGGTCCAGGGGGCAAACATTCAGTACTTC.

This clone appeared once. The chain recombines TRBV5-1 with TRBJ2-7, with TRBD1 matching over 7 bases. CDR1 and CDR2 (germline): SGHRS, YFSETQ. J was trimmed by 0 bases and V by 3 bases; bases with no gene match: 6. The CDR3 covers 15 residues. DNA for the CDR3: TGCGCCAGCAGCTATCTTAAGGGGGCCTCCTACGAGCAGTACTTC. Its protein product is CASSYLKGASYEQYF.

CDR3 loop: CASSFPSRLDNEQFF. The CDR3 DNA sequence: TGTGCCAGCAGCTTTCCCTCCCGACTCGACAATGAGCAGTTCTTC. The chain employs TRBV11-2 and TRBJ2-1; D gene ambiguous. The V end lost 3 bases, the J end lost 5 bases, and 14 bases lay between the germline ends. Germline lookup yields CDR1 SGHAT and CDR2 FQNNGV. This CDR3 comprises 15 residues.

The V and J genes are TRBV5-1 and TRBJ1-2; TRBD1 aligns across 8 bases. CDR3 length: 13 residues. V gave up 4 bases and J gave up 8 bases; unmatched junction bases: 7. Germline V lookup: CDR1 SGHRS, CDR2 YFSETQ. The CDR3 reads CASSPGGAEGYTF. Here the CDR3 DNA reads TGCGCCAGCAGCCCAGGGGGCGCGGAAGGCTACACCTTC.

The chain is built from TRBV4-1 and TRBJ1-2, with 8 nucleotides matching TRBD1. The junction had 11 bases not matched to a gene; V was cut back by 4 bases and J by 4 bases. The germline V gene encodes CDR1 MGHRA and CDR2 YSYEKL. This CDR3 is 16 amino acids long. For the CDR3, the DNA is TGCGCCAGCAGCCGTCTGGGGACAGGTACCTTCTATGGCTACACCTTC. Translation: CASSRLGTGTFYGYTF.